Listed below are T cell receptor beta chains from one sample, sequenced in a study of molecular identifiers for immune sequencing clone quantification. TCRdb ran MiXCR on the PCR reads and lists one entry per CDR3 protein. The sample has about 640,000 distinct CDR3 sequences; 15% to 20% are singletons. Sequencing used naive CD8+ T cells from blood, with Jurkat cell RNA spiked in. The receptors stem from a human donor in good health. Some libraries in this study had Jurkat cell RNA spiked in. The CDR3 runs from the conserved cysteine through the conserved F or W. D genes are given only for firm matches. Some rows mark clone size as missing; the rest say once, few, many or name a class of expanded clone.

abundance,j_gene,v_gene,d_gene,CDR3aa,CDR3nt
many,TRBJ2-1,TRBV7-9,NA,CASSSGPPTYNEQFF,TGTGCCAGCAGCTCGGGACCGCCGACCTACAATGAGCAGTTCTTC
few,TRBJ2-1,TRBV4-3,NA,CASSQGARGPFNEQFF,TGCGCCAGCAGCCAAGGCGCCCGAGGGCCCTTCAATGAGCAGTTCTTC
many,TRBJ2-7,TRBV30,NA,CAWSIHWDSEFYEQYF,TGTGCCTGGAGTATACATTGGGATTCTGAATTCTACGAGCAGTACTTC
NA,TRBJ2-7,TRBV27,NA,CASSLSYYGPREQYF,TGTGCCAGCAGTTTATCGTATTACGGACCTAGGGAGCAGTACTTC
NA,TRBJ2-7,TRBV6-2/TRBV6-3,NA,CASSYRFSGSTYEQYF,TGTGCCAGCAGTTACAGGTTTAGCGGCTCGACCTACGAGCAGTACTTC
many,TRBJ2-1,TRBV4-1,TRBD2,CASSQDSSSGERDNEQFF,TGCGCCAGCAGCCAAGATAGTTCTAGCGGGGAAAGGGATAATGAGCAGTTCTTC
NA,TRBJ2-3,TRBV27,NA,CASSYRDGTGTQCF,TGTGCCAGCAGCTACCGGGACGGTACAGGTACGCAGTGTTTT
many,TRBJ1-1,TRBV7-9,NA,CASSLPGDTEAFF,TGTGCCAGCAGCTTACCCGGCGACACTGAAGCTTTCTTT
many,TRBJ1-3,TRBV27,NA,CASSSQASGNTIYF,TGTGCCAGCAGTTCACAGGCTTCTGGAAACACCATATATTTT
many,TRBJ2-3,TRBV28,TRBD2,CASSLRGAGGYGTDTQYF,TGTGCCAGCAGTTTGAGGGGAGCGGGAGGGTACGGCACAGATACGCAGTATTTT
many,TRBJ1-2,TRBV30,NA,CAWSNPYGYTF,TGTGCCTGGAGTAACCCCTATGGCTACACCTTC
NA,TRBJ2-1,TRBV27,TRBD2,CASREIAGDNEQFF,TGTGCCAGCAGGGAAATAGCGGGAGATAATGAGCAGTTCTTC
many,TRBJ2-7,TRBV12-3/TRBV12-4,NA,CASRSVGYEQYF,TGTGCCAGCAGGTCCGTAGGTTACGAGCAGTACTTC
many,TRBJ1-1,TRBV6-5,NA,CASSYTQGTEAFF,TGTGCCAGCAGTTACACCCAGGGGACTGAAGCTTTCTTT
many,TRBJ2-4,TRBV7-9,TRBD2,CASSPFGGGPKNIQYF,TGTGCCAGCAGTCCCTTTGGGGGAGGGCCCAAAAACATTCAGTACTTC
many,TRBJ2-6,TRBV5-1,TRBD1,CASSFPWTGRSTSYSGANVLTF,TGCGCCAGCAGCTTTCCTTGGACAGGACGATCCACATCATACTCTGGGGCCAACGTCCTGACTTTC
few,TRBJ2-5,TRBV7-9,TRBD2,CASSSGLAPETQYF,TGTGCCAGCAGCTCTGGACTAGCCCCAGAGACCCAGTACTTC
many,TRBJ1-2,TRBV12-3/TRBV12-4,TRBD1,CASSRPGTVNYGYTF,TGTGCCAGCAGCCGTCCCGGGACAGTTAACTATGGCTACACCTTC
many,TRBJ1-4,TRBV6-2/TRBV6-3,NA,CASSFTGSDEKLFF,TGTGCCAGCAGTTTTACGGGGTCGGATGAAAAACTGTTTTTT
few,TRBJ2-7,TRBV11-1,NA,CASSFLEGSYEQYF,TGTGCCAGCAGCTTTTTAGAGGGCTCCTACGAGCAGTACTTC
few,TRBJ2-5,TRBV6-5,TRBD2,CASSWTSGRYQETQYF,TGTGCCAGCAGTTGGACTAGCGGGAGGTACCAAGAGACCCAGTACTTC
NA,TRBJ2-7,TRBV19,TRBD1,CVSSERTGVSEQYF,TGTGTCAGTAGTGAGAGGACAGGGGTATCCGAGCAGTACTTC
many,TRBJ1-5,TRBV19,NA,CASSIAIWEGQPQHF,TGTGCCAGTAGTATAGCGATCTGGGAGGGTCAGCCCCAGCATTTT
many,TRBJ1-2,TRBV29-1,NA,CSADGSGVHGYTF,TGCAGCGCTGACGGATCAGGGGTTCATGGCTACACCTTC
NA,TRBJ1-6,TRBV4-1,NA,CASSQSFSYNSPLHF,TGCGCCAGCAGCCAAAGTTTCTCCTATAATTCACCCCTCCACTTT
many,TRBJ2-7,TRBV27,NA,CASSPLLARPYEQYF,TGTGCCAGCAGTCCTCTCCTAGCGAGACCCTACGAGCAGTACTTC
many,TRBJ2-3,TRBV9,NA,CASSDYQTQYF,TGTGCCAGCAGCGACTATCAGACGCAGTATTTT
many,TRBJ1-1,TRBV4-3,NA,CASSGDWGTEAFF,TGCGCCAGCAGCGGGGATTGGGGCACTGAAGCTTTCTTT
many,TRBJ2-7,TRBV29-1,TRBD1,CSASGQGSSYEQYF,TGCAGCGCCTCCGGACAGGGGAGCTCCTACGAGCAGTACTTC
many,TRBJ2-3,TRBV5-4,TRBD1,CASSGTESTDTQYF,TGTGCCAGCAGCGGGACAGAATCCACAGATACGCAGTATTTT
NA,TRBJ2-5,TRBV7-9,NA,CASSGRFETQYF,TGTGCCAGCAGCGGGAGATTTGAGACCCAGTACTTC
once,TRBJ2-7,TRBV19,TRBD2,CASSTQAGGPYEQYF,TGTGCCAGTAGTACCCAAGCGGGAGGGCCCTACGAGCAGTACTTC
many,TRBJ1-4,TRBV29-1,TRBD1,CSVRGLGEKLFF,TGCAGCGTTAGGGGGCTCGGGGAAAAACTGTTTTTT
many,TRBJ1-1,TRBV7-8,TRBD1,CASSTVQGKLETEAFF,TGTGCCAGCAGCACCGTACAGGGGAAGCTGGAAACTGAAGCTTTCTTT
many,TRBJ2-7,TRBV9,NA,CASSGGSSYEQYF,TGTGCCAGCAGCGGGGGGAGCTCCTACGAGCAGTACTTC
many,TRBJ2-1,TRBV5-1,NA,CASSFMGPEDEQFF,TGCGCCAGCAGCTTCATGGGACCCGAGGATGAGCAGTTCTTC
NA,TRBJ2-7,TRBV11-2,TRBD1,CASSMDRDHYYEQYF,TGTGCCAGCAGCATGGACAGGGACCATTACTACGAGCAGTACTTC
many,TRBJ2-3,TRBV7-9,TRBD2,CASNGRLAGTTDTQYF,TGTGCCAGCAATGGCCGACTAGCGGGGACCACAGATACGCAGTATTTT
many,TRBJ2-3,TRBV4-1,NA,CASSQDFSGRRTDTQYF,TGCGCCAGCAGCCAAGATTTTTCGGGGAGAAGGACAGATACGCAGTATTTT
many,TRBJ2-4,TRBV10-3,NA,CAISELASSRELRNIQYF,TGTGCCATCAGTGAGTTGGCCTCATCACGGGAGCTGAGAAACATTCAGTACTTC
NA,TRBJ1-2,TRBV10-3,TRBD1,CAISNRDSSYGYTF,TGTGCCATCAGTAACAGGGACAGTAGCTATGGCTACACCTTC
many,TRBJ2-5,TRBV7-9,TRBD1,CASSLVGQGEETQYF,TGTGCCAGCAGCTTAGTAGGACAGGGTGAAGAGACCCAGTACTTC
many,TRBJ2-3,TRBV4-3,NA,CASSQDGSRTQYF,TGCGCCAGCAGCCAAGATGGGTCTAGGACGCAGTATTTT
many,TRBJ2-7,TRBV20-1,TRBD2,CSAAPLANSYEQYF,TGCAGTGCGGCCCCACTAGCGAACTCCTACGAGCAGTACTTC
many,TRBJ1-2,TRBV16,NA,CASSQGQFYGYTF,TGTGCCAGCAGCCAAGGACAGTTCTATGGCTACACCTTC
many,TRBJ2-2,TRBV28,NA,CASSSGTLANTGELFF,TGTGCCAGCAGTTCAGGGACACTCGCGAACACCGGGGAGCTGTTTTTT
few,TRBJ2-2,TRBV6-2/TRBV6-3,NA,CASTQGTGELFF,TGTGCCAGCACCCAGGGCACCGGGGAGCTGTTTTTT
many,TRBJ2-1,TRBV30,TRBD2,CAWSGTRYNEQFF,TGTGCCTGGAGTGGGACTAGATACAATGAGCAGTTCTTC
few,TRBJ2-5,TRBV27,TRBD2,CASSRSTSGHQETQYF,TGTGCCAGCAGCCGGTCGACTAGCGGGCACCAAGAGACCCAGTACTTC
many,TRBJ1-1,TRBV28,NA,CASSFGQNTEAFF,TGTGCCAGCAGTTTTGGGCAGAACACTGAAGCTTTCTTT
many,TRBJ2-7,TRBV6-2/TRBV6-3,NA,CASSYGPVYEQYF,TGTGCCAGCAGTTACGGGCCAGTTTACGAGCAGTACTTC